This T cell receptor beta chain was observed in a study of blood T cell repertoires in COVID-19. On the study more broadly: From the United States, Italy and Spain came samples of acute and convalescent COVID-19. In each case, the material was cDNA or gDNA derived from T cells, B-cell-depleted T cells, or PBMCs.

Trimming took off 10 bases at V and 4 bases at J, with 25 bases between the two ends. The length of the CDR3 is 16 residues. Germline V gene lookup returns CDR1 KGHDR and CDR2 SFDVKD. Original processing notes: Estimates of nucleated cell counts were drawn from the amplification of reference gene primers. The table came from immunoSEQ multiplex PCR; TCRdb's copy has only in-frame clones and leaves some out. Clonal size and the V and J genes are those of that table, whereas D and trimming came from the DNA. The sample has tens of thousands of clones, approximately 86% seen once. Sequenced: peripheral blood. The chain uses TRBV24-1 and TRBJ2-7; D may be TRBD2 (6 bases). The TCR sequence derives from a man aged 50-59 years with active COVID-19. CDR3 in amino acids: CATFHSVGSGRYEQYF. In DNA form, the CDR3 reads TGTGCCACATTTCATAGTGTGGGCTCAGGGAGGTACGAGCAGTACTTC.